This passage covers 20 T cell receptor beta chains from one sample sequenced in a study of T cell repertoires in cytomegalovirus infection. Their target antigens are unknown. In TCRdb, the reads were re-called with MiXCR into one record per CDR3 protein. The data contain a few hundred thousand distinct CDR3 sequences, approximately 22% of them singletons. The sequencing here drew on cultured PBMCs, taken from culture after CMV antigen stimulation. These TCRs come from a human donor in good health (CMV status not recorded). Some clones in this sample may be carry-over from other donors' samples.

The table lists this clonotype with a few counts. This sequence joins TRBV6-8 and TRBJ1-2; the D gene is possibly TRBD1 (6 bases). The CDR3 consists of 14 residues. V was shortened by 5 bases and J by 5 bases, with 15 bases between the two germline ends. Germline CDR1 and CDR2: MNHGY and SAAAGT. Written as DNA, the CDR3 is TGTGCCAGCAGTCCTTACAGGGAGGGATATGGCTACACCTTC. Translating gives CASSPYREGYGYTF.

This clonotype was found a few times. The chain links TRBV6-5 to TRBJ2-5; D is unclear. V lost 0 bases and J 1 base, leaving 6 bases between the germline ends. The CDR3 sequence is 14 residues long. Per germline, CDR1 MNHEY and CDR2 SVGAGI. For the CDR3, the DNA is TGTGCCAGCAGTTACTCTAACCTCCAAGAGACCCAGTACTTC. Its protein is CASSYSNLQETQYF.

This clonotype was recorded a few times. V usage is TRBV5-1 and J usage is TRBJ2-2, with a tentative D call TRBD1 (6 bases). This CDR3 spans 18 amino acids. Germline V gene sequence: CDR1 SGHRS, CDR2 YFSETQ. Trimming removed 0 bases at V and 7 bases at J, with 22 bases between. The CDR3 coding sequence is TGCGCCAGCAGCTTGGATCTGGTGGGGGCAGGGTACGGCGGGGAGCTGTTTTTT. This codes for CASSLDLVGAGYGGELFF.

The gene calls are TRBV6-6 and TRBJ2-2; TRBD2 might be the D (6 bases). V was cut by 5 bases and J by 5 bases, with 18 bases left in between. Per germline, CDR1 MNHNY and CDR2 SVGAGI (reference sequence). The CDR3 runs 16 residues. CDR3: CASSDLRLDGTGELFF. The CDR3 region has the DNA TGTGCCAGCAGTGATCTACGACTAGATGGTACCGGGGAGCTGTTTTTT.

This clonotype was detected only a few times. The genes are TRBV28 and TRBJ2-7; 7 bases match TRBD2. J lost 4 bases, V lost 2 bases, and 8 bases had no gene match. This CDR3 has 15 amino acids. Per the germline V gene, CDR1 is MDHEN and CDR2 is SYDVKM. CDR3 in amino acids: CASSLGASGKYEQYF. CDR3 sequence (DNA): TGTGCCAGCAGTTTAGGGGCTAGCGGAAAATACGAGCAGTACTTC. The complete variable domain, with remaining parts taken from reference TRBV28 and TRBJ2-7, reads DVKVTQSSRYLVKRTGEKVFLECVQDMDHENMFWYRQDPGLGLRLIYFSYDVKMKEKGDIPEGYSVSREKKERFSLILESASTNQTSMYLCASSLGASGKYEQYFGPGTRLTVT.

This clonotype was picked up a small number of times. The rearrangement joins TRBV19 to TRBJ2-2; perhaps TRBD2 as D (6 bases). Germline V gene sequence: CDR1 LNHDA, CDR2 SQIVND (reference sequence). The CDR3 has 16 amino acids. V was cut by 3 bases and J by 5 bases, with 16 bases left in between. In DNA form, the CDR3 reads TGTGCCAGTAGTATTGGGGGACTGCCGGGGACCGGGGAGCTGTTTTTT. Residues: CASSIGGLPGTGELFF.

Here the CDR3 reads CASSSAGTANEKLFF. The CDR3 region has the DNA TGTGCCAGCAGTTCCGCCGGGACAGCAAATGAAAAACTGTTTTTT. The rearrangement links TRBV6-2 or TRBV6-3 to TRBJ1-4; 7 nucleotides align to TRBD1. V lost 4 bases, J lost 5 bases, and 7 bases stayed unmatched. The CDR3 loop spans 15 amino acids. Per germline, CDR1 MNHEY and CDR2 SVGEGT.

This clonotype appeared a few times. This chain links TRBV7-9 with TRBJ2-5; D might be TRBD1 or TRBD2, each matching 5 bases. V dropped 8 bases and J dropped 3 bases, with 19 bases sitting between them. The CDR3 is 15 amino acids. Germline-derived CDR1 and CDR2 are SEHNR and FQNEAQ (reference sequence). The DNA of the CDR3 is TGTGCCAGCGGTAGCCGGGACCCCCAAGAAGAGACCCAGTACTTC. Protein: CASGSRDPQEETQYF.

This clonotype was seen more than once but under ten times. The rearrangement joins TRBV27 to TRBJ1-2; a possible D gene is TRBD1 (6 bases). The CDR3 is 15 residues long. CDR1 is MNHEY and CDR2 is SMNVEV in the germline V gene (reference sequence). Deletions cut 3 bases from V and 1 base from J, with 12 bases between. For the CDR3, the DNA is TGTGCCAGCAGTTTGGGGGGGGCGGGTAACTATGGCTACACCTTC. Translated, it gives CASSLGGAGNYGYTF.

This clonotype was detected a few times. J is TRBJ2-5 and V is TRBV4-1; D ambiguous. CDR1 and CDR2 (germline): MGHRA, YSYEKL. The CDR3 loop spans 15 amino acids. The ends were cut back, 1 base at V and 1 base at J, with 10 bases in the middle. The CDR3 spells CASSQGVAVQETQYF. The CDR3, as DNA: TGCGCCAGCAGCCAAGGAGTAGCAGTCCAAGAGACCCAGTACTTC.

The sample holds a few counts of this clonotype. The CDR3 coding sequence is TGTGCCAGCAGCCCCTTCCAGACAAACATTCAGTACTTC. Translation: CASSPFQTNIQYF. V is TRBV5-4 and J is TRBJ2-4, with D uncertain. Trimming pared 4 bases from V and 6 bases from J, leaving 11 bases between. This CDR3 has 13 residues. Germline lookup yields CDR1 SGHNT and CDR2 YYREEE (reference sequence).

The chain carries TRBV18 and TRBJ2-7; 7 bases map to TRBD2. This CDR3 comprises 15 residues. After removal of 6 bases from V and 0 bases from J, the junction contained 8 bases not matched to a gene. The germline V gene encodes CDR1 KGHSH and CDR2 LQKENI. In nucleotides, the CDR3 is TGTGCCAGCTCCTTGGGGGAGGGGAGCTCCTACGAGCAGTACTTC. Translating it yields CASSLGEGSSYEQYF.

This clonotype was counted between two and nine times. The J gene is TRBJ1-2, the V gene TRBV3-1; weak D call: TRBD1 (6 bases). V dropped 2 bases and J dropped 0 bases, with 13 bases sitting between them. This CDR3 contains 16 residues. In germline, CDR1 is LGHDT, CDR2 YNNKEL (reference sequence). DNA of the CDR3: TGTGCCAGCAGCCAACGCGGGGGGGCCTCTAACTATGGCTACACCTTC. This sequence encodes CASSQRGGASNYGYTF.

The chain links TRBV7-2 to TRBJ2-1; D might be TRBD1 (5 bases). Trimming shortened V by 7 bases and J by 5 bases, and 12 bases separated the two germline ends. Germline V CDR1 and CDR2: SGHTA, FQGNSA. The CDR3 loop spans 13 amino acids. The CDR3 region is CASTLDRDNEQFF. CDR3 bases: TGTGCCAGCACCCTAGACAGAGACAATGAGCAGTTCTTC.

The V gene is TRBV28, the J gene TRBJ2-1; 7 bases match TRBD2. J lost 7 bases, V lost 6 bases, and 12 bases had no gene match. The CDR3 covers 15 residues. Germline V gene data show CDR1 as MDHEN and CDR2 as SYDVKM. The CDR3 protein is CASSPSGPDMNEQFF. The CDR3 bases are TGTGCCAGCAGCCCTAGCGGCCCGGACATGAATGAGCAGTTCTTC.

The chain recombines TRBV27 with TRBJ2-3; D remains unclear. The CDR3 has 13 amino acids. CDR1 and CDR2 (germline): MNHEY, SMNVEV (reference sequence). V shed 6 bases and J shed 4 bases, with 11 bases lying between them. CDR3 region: CASREFGADTQYF. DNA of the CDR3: TGTGCCAGCAGGGAATTCGGCGCAGATACGCAGTATTTT.

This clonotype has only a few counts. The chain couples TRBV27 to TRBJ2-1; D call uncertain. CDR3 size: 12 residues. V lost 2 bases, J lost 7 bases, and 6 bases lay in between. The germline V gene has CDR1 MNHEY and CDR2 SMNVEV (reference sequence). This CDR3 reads CASSLDLNEQFF. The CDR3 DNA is TGTGCCAGCAGTTTAGATCTAAATGAGCAGTTCTTC.

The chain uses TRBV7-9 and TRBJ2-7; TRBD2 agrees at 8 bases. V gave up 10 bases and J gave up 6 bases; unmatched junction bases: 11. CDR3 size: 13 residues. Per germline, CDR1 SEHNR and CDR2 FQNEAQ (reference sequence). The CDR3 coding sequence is TGTGCCACCCTCCGTAGCGGGACGGGCGAGCAGTACTTC. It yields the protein CATLRSGTGEQYF.

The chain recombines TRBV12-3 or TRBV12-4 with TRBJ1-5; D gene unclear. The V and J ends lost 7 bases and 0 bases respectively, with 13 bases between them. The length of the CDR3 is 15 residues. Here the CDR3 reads CASTRAGNSNQPQHF. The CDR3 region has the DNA TGTGCCAGCACTAGGGCTGGGAATAGCAATCAGCCCCAGCATTTT.

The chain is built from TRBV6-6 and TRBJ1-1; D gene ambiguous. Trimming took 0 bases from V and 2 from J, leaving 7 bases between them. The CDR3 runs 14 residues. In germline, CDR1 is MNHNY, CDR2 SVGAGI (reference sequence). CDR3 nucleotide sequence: TGTGCCAGCAGTTACTCGACTGCCAACACTGAAGCTTTCTTT. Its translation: CASSYSTANTEAFF.